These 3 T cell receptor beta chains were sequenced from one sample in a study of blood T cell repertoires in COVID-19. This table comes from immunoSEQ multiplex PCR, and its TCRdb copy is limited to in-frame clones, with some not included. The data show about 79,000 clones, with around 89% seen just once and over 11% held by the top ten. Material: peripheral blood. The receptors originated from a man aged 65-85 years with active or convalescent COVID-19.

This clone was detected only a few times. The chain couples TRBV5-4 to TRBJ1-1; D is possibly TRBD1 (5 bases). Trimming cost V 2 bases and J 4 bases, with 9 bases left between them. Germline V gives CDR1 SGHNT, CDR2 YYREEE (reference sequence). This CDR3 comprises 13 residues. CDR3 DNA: TGTGCCAGCAGCTTACTGGGGGGCACTGAAGCTTTCTTT. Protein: CASSLLGGTEAFF.

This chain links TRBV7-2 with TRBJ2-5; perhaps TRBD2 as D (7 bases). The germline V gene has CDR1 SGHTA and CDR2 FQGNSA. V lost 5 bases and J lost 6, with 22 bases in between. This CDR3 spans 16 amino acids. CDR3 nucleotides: TGTGCCAGCAGCCCGGGGGGCGGGCGGGGCGACCAGACCCAGTACTTC. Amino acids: CASSPGGGRGDQTQYF. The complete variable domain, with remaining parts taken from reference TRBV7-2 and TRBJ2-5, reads GAGVSQSPSNKVTEKGKDVELRCDPISGHTALYWYRQSLGQGLEFLIYFQGNSAPDKSGLPSDRFSAERTGGSVSTLTIQRTQQEDSAVYLCASSPGGGRGDQTQYFGPGTRLLVL.

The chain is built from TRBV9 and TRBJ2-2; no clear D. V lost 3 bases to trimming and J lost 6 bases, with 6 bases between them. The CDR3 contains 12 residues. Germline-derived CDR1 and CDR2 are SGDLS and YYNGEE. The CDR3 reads CASSEGAGELFF. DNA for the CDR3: TGTGCCAGCAGCGAAGGAGCCGGGGAGCTGTTTTTT.